This T cell receptor beta chain derives from a study of blood T cell repertoires in COVID-19. Looking at the study overall: Spain, Italy and the United States supplied samples that represented acute and convalescent COVID-19. The analysed material was cDNA or gDNA that came from T cells, B-cell-depleted T cells, or PBMCs.

Trimming removed 4 bases from V and 4 bases from J, with 4 bases in between. The germline V gene has CDR1 KGHDR and CDR2 SFDVKD. The CDR3 is 12 residues long. Per the original methods: Estimates of nucleated cell counts were drawn from the amplification of reference gene primers. Using immunoSEQ multiplex PCR, the repertoire was profiled, and TCRdb retains in-frame clones only, with some absent. The V and J calls and clone size come from that table; D and trimming were worked out from the DNA. The sample has tens of thousands of clones; about four fifths are singletons. The TCR was taken from a woman aged 60 to 75 with acute or convalescent COVID-19. The rearrangement links TRBV24-1 to TRBJ2-1, with no clear D. The source material was peripheral blood. The CDR3 reads CATSERYNEQFF. CDR3 DNA sequence: TGTGCCACCAGTGAACGGTACAATGAGCAGTTCTTC.